What follows are 3 T cell receptor beta chains derived from one specimen sequenced in a study of CD8 T cells in ankylosing spondylitis. A single record per CDR3 protein comes from TCRdb applying MiXCR to the 5' RACE reads. Altogether a few hundred thousand distinct CDR3 sequences are present, under 25% being singletons, with the ten largest covering 3.5% to 4.5%. The sample was blood, either unsorted or a sorted T cell fraction (not recorded which). The receptors derive from a female donor with ankylosing spondylitis or in good health (not recorded which).

As to this clonotype: Being one base from a much bigger clone, this may be a read error. V is TRBV20-1 and J is TRBJ2-1, with 11 bases matching TRBD2. The CDR3 totals 14 residues. CDR1 is DFQATT and CDR2 is SNEGSKA in the germline V gene (reference sequence). The V and J ends lost 8 bases and 2 bases, in that order; junction bases with no gene match: 5. The CDR3 is CSPPLAGAYNEQFF. The CDR3 DNA reads as TGCAGTCCCCCACTAGCGGGAGCCTACAATGAGCAGTTCTTC.

For this clonotype: Compared with germline, one end of the junction differs, possibly owing to a read error. CDR3 bases: TGCGCCAGCAGACGGGGAGGTTCTCGAGGCTATGGCTACACCTTC. Translation: CASRRGGSRGYGYTF. The chain links TRBV6-1 to TRBJ1-2; no clear D gene. This CDR3 is 15 amino acids long. The germline V gene encodes CDR1 MNHNS and CDR2 SASEGT.

The table lists this clonotype with a few counts. The chain recombines TRBV12-3 or TRBV12-4 with TRBJ1-2; 10 positions match TRBD1. The length of the CDR3 is 15 residues. The junction had 3 bases not matched to a gene; V was cut back by 1 base and J by 4 bases. The CDR3 sequence is CASSLGDRGLYGYTF. CDR3 sequence (DNA): TGTGCCAGCAGTTTAGGGGACAGGGGACTCTATGGCTACACCTTC.